This is a list of T cell receptor beta chains from one sample in a study of Ad26.COV2.S vaccination and SARS-CoV-2 variants. The data were produced by immunoSEQ multiplex PCR, yet TCRdb's version contains in-frame clones alone and is incomplete. The data contain over 200,000 clones, over 75% of them singletons. The sample in question was peripheral blood, obtained in a trial of Ad26.COV2.S vaccine versus placebo. The receptors come from a person between 18 and 65 years old who received the Ad26.COV2.S COVID-19 vaccine or a placebo. Both conserved end residues are part of each CDR3. Each record gives: CDR3 protein, CDR3 DNA, V gene, clone size, J gene, D gene. The D gene is left open where the match is weak. The size entry is marked missing in some rows and otherwise reads once, few, many or a size class.

CDR3: CASSSSTDTQYF; DNA: TGTGCCAGCAGCTCTAGCACAGATACGCAGTATTTT; V: TRBV7-6; size: NA; J: TRBJ2-3; D: NA
CDR3: CASSIVGQSIQETQYF; DNA: TGTGCCAGTAGTATAGTTGGACAGTCCATCCAAGAGACCCAGTACTTC; V: TRBV19; size: NA; J: TRBJ2-5; D: NA
CDR3: CASSLSGHSNTGELFF; DNA: TGTGCCAGCAGTTTATCCGGACACTCCAACACCGGGGAGCTGTTTTTT; V: TRBV28; size: once; J: TRBJ2-2; D: NA
CDR3: CASSWTSGGSLEQFF; DNA: TGCGCCAGCAGTTGGACTAGCGGGGGGTCTCTGGAGCAGTTCTTC; V: TRBV5-1; size: NA; J: TRBJ2-1; D: TRBD2
CDR3: CATQNPGRLPYNEQFF; DNA: TGTGCCACTCAGAATCCGGGGCGGTTACCTTACAATGAGCAGTTCTTC; V: TRBV19; size: NA; J: TRBJ2-1; D: NA
CDR3: CASSLGGLAGNFYNEQFF; DNA: TGTGCCAGCAGCTTGGGGGGACTAGCGGGAAATTTCTACAATGAGCAGTTCTTC; V: TRBV11-3; size: NA; J: TRBJ2-1; D: TRBD2
CDR3: CASSLTAGGLGAKNIQYF; DNA: TGTGCCAGCAGCTTAACGGCGGGTGGCCTTGGGGCCAAAAACATTCAGTACTTC; V: TRBV7-2; size: NA; J: TRBJ2-4; D: NA
CDR3: CASITDGGRDTQYF; DNA: TGTGCCAGCATCACAGACGGGGGCCGAGATACGCAGTATTTT; V: TRBV7-2; size: once; J: TRBJ2-3; D: NA
CDR3: CASSDSGSPGSEQFF; DNA: TGCGCCAGCAGCGACTCCGGGTCCCCCGGGAGTGAGCAGTTCTTC; V: TRBV5-1; size: NA; J: TRBJ2-1; D: NA
CDR3: CASSPSGQDLNIQYF; DNA: TGTGCCAGCAGCCCCTCGGGACAGGATTTAAACATTCAGTACTTC; V: TRBV9; size: NA; J: TRBJ2-4; D: TRBD1
CDR3: CASSQGTHTYEQYF; DNA: TGCGCCAGCAGCCAAGGGACACATACCTACGAGCAGTACTTC; V: TRBV4-1; size: NA; J: TRBJ2-7; D: NA
CDR3: CASSLVSPKEGPYNEQFF; DNA: TGTGCCAGCAGCTTAGTTAGCCCAAAGGAGGGCCCCTACAATGAGCAGTTCTTC; V: TRBV11-2; size: NA; J: TRBJ2-1; D: NA
CDR3: CASSQGLVTYEQYF; DNA: TGTGCCAGCAGCCAGGGACTGGTTACCTACGAGCAGTACTTC; V: TRBV3-1/TRBV3-2; size: NA; J: TRBJ2-7; D: NA
CDR3: CASSQDWKETQYF; DNA: TGTGCCAGCAGCCAAGACTGGAAAGAGACCCAGTACTTC; V: TRBV12-3/TRBV12-4; size: NA; J: TRBJ2-5; D: NA
CDR3: CASSQVSGFTDTQYF; DNA: TGTGCCAGCAGCCAAGTAAGCGGCTTCACAGATACGCAGTATTTT; V: TRBV3-1/TRBV3-2; size: NA; J: TRBJ2-3; D: NA
CDR3: CASSLASGANVLTF; DNA: TGTGCCAGCAGTTTAGCGTCCGGGGCCAACGTCCTGACTTTC; V: TRBV28; size: NA; J: TRBJ2-6; D: NA
CDR3: CAIEAAPTNEKLFF; DNA: TGTGCCATAGAGGCCGCCCCAACTAATGAAAAACTGTTTTTT; V: TRBV7-9; size: NA; J: TRBJ1-4; D: NA
CDR3: CASSIAPGRRTGPGNQPQHF; DNA: TGTGCCAGTAGTATAGCCCCGGGCCGAAGGACAGGGCCGGGCAATCAGCCCCAGCATTTT; V: TRBV19; size: NA; J: TRBJ1-5; D: TRBD1
CDR3: CASTQGGAGNTIYF; DNA: TGTGCCAGCACCCAAGGGGGGGCTGGAAACACCATATATTTT; V: TRBV7-6; size: NA; J: TRBJ1-3; D: NA
CDR3: CAWGDIPPTGELFF; DNA: TGTGCCTGGGGGGACATCCCCCCCACCGGGGAGCTGTTTTTT; V: TRBV30; size: NA; J: TRBJ2-2; D: NA
CDR3: CASSGPTSGREFAYEQYF; DNA: TGTGCCAGCAGTGGGCCGACTAGCGGGAGGGAATTCGCCTACGAGCAGTACTTC; V: TRBV6-4; size: NA; J: TRBJ2-7; D: TRBD2
CDR3: CASSQARQGAGEQYF; DNA: TGCGCCAGCAGCCAAGCGAGACAGGGGGCAGGGGAGCAGTACTTC; V: TRBV4-3; size: NA; J: TRBJ2-7; D: TRBD1
CDR3: CASSSGVVAFF; DNA: TGTGCCAGCAGCTCAGGGGTAGTAGCTTTCTTT; V: TRBV11-2; size: NA; J: TRBJ1-1; D: NA
CDR3: CSVLGGGWETQYF; DNA: TGCAGCGTTCTCGGAGGGGGTTGGGAGACCCAGTACTTC; V: TRBV29-1; size: NA; J: TRBJ2-5; D: NA
CDR3: CAITDGGGLNYGYTF; DNA: TGTGCCATCACCGACGGGGGGGGCCTTAACTATGGCTACACCTTC; V: TRBV10-3; size: NA; J: TRBJ1-2; D: NA
CDR3: CASSLGVGELFF; DNA: TGTGCCAGCAGCTTAGGGGTCGGGGAGCTGTTTTTT; V: TRBV13; size: NA; J: TRBJ2-2; D: NA
CDR3: CASSLIGDGADTQYF; DNA: TGTGCCAGCAGCCTAATTGGAGACGGTGCAGATACGCAGTATTTT; V: TRBV14; size: NA; J: TRBJ2-3; D: NA
CDR3: CASRPSGTGNQPQHF; DNA: TGTGCCAGCAGACCCTCAGGGACGGGCAATCAGCCCCAGCATTTT; V: TRBV28; size: NA; J: TRBJ1-5; D: NA
CDR3: CASSSSGAGNQPQHF; DNA: TGTGCCAGCAGTAGCTCAGGGGCTGGGAATCAGCCCCAGCATTTT; V: TRBV28; size: NA; J: TRBJ1-5; D: NA
CDR3: CASRPNPGTGTDTQYF; DNA: TGTGCCAGTAGGCCCAACCCCGGGACAGGGACAGATACGCAGTATTTT; V: TRBV19; size: NA; J: TRBJ2-3; D: TRBD1
CDR3: CASSWGRGANTEAFF; DNA: TGTGCCAGCTCATGGGGTCGGGGGGCAAACACTGAAGCTTTCTTT; V: TRBV18; size: few; J: TRBJ1-1; D: NA
CDR3: CASSLGRVNQPQHF; DNA: TGTGCCAGCAGCTTAGGAAGGGTCAATCAGCCCCAGCATTTT; V: TRBV7-2; size: NA; J: TRBJ1-5; D: NA
CDR3: CATSAPGNGGIQYF; DNA: TGTGCCACCAGTGCCCCGGGGAATGGAGGCATTCAGTACTTC; V: TRBV24-1; size: NA; J: TRBJ2-4; D: NA
CDR3: CASSLAAGTAGYEQYF; DNA: TGTGCCAGCAGCTTAGCGGCAGGGACAGCCGGCTACGAGCAGTACTTC; V: TRBV7-3; size: NA; J: TRBJ2-7; D: TRBD1
CDR3: CASTGTTGTDTQYF; DNA: TGTGCCAGCACCGGGACTACGGGCACAGATACGCAGTATTTT; V: TRBV5-4; size: NA; J: TRBJ2-3; D: TRBD2
CDR3: CASGTRSNQPQHF; DNA: TGTGCCTCTGGGACAAGGAGCAATCAGCCCCAGCATTTT; V: TRBV7-2; size: NA; J: TRBJ1-5; D: NA
CDR3: CASSVEGGSTEAFF; DNA: TGTGCCAGCAGCGTAGAGGGGGGGAGTACTGAAGCTTTCTTT; V: TRBV9; size: NA; J: TRBJ1-1; D: NA
CDR3: CASSLAATGGYEQYF; DNA: TGTGCCAGCAGCTTAGCAGCGACCGGAGGGTACGAGCAGTACTTC; V: TRBV11-2; size: NA; J: TRBJ2-7; D: NA
CDR3: CASSLDGTGELFF; DNA: TGCGCCAGCAGTTTGGACGGCACCGGGGAGCTGTTTTTT; V: TRBV10-1; size: NA; J: TRBJ2-2; D: NA
CDR3: CASSDDRGPAFF; DNA: TGTGCCAGCAGCGATGACAGGGGACCAGCTTTCTTT; V: TRBV5-6; size: NA; J: TRBJ1-1; D: TRBD1
CDR3: CASSGENRFYEQYF; DNA: TGTGCCAGCAGTGGGGAAAATCGATTCTACGAGCAGTACTTC; V: TRBV25-1; size: NA; J: TRBJ2-7; D: NA
CDR3: CSASPRGAGGHNEQFF; DNA: TGCAGTGCTAGTCCGCGGGGAGCGGGGGGCCACAATGAGCAGTTCTTC; V: TRBV20-1; size: NA; J: TRBJ2-1; D: TRBD2
CDR3: CASTMEYGPQHF; DNA: TGTGCCAGCACCATGGAGTATGGGCCCCAGCATTTT; V: TRBV7-9; size: NA; J: TRBJ1-5; D: NA